Below are 5 T cell receptor beta chains sequenced from a single sample in a study of T cell responses to AZD1222 COVID-19 vaccine. The method was immunoSEQ multiplex PCR; TCRdb's version includes in-frame clones alone and lacks a portion of them. The table includes fewer than 120,000 clones, 88% detected once. This sample comprised peripheral blood, obtained on day 0 of AZD1222 vaccination. The receptor source for this set is an adult in good health.

The chain carries TRBV5-1 and TRBJ1-4; a possible D gene is TRBD1 (5 bases). CDR1 is SGHRS and CDR2 is YFSETQ in the germline V gene. The CDR3 runs to 15 residues. The V end was cut by 4 bases, the J end by 8 bases, with 18 bases between. The CDR3 bases are TGCGCCAGCAGCGCCTCGACCCAACGGGGCGAAAAACTGTTTTTT. The encoded protein is CASSASTQRGEKLFF.

The rearrangement links TRBV5-5 to TRBJ1-4; tentatively, D is TRBD1 (5 bases). Germline CDR1 reads SGHKS; CDR2 reads YYEKEE (reference sequence). Trimming took 6 bases from V and 4 from J, leaving 13 bases between them. The CDR3 is 14 amino acids. The CDR3 nucleotides read TGTGCCAGCATCTCGGGGCTGGGTAATGAAAAACTGTTTTTT. Its protein is CASISGLGNEKLFF.

The CDR3 DNA is TGTGCCAGCAGCGGCGGACAGGGGGCGGCCTACGAGCAGTACTTC. Its translation is CASSGGQGAAYEQYF. This rearrangement joins TRBV13 to TRBJ2-7; 11 bases agree with TRBD1. The J segment lost 2 bases and the V segment lost 5 bases, leaving 5 bases of the junction unmatched. Germline-derived CDR1 and CDR2 are PRHDT and FYEKMQ (reference sequence). CDR3 length: 15 residues.

CDR3 coding DNA: TGTGCCAGCAGGGACGCTAACTATGGCTACACCTTC. Its translation: CASRDANYGYTF. The chain recombines TRBV6-5 with TRBJ1-2; no definite D call. Germline V lookup: CDR1 MNHEY, CDR2 SVGAGI. The CDR3 has 12 residues. Trimming stripped 6 bases from V and 0 bases from J, with 5 bases between.

The rearrangement links TRBV6-5 to TRBJ1-2; D call uncertain. Germline values: CDR1 MNHEY, CDR2 SVGAGI. Trimming left V 1 base short and J 2 bases short, with 14 bases between. The CDR3 sequence is 16 residues long. This CDR3 reads CASSYFQNLVNYGYTF. The CDR3 DNA is TGTGCCAGCAGTTACTTCCAGAATCTCGTAAACTATGGCTACACCTTC.